Each of the 10 T cell receptor beta chains below was sequenced from the same sample in a study of T cell responses to AZD1222 COVID-19 vaccine (dated by TCRdb to about 2021). The meaning of the sample's time point label: about 28 days (+/-7) after the second vaccine dose. Libraries were prepared through the immunoSEQ multiplex PCR assay. The source is immuneACCESS, and TCRdb retained only in-frame sequences with V and J called. Part of the clones is not carried over; for the studies checked, unresolved V genes explain less than half of this, and the remainder is unexplained. The sample has 120,000 to 150,000 clones on record, approximately 91% of them singletons. The top ten hold approximately 2% of the sample. The sequenced sample was peripheral blood, obtained 28 days after the second AZD1222 dose. The source of these receptors is an adult who received the AZD1222 COVID-19 vaccine.

This clone was seen once. The chain has TRBV5-1 and TRBJ1-4; TRBD1 might be the D (6 bases). The CDR3 spans 15 residues. From germline, CDR1 is SGHRS and CDR2 YFSETQ. V lost 4 bases and J 2 bases, leaving 12 bases between the germline ends. The CDR3 loop reads CASSVQGPTNEKLFF. The CDR3 region has the DNA TGCGCCAGCAGCGTCCAGGGGCCGACTAATGAAAAACTGTTTTTT. The whole variable domain, filled in from reference TRBV5-1 and TRBJ1-4, reads KAGVTQTPRYLIKTRGQQVTLSCSPISGHRSVSWYQQTPGQGLQFLFEYFSETQRNKGNFPGRFSGRQFSNSRSEMNVSTLELGDSALYLCASSVQGPTNEKLFFGSGTQLSVL.

The chain recombines TRBV29-1 with TRBJ1-1; unclear D gene. CDR1 and CDR2 (germline): SQVTM, ANQGSEA. Trimming pared 4 bases from V and 0 bases from J, leaving 9 bases between. The CDR3 loop spans 13 amino acids. The CDR3 sequence is CSVVRELNTEAFF. The CDR3 coding sequence is TGCAGCGTTGTTAGGGAATTGAACACTGAAGCTTTCTTT.

The chain recombines TRBV9 with TRBJ2-7, with D perhaps TRBD2 (7 bases). The germline gives CDR1 SGDLS, CDR2 YYNGEE. The CDR3 covers 16 residues. The V end was cut by 5 bases, the J end by 3 bases, with 21 bases between. The CDR3 here is CASSLGTGRGDYEQYF. The CDR3 DNA is TGTGCCAGCAGTCTTGGAACAGGGAGGGGGGACTACGAGCAGTACTTC.

The chain recombines TRBV6-5 with TRBJ1-2; 7 bases line up with TRBD1. Looked up from germline, CDR1 is MNHEY and CDR2 is SVGAGI. The ends lost 0 bases at V and 4 bases at J; junction bases unmatched: 5. This CDR3 has 15 amino acids. The CDR3 protein is CASSYSGQGVYGYTF. The CDR3 DNA follows: TGTGCCAGCAGTTACTCGGGGCAGGGGGTCTATGGCTACACCTTC.

This chain uses TRBV27 with TRBJ1-4; tentative D call: TRBD1 (5 bases). Trimming shortened V by 4 bases and J by 0 bases, and 15 bases separated the two germline ends. CDR1 MNHEY and CDR2 SMNVEV come from the germline V gene (reference sequence). This CDR3 comprises 17 residues. The CDR3 DNA sequence: TGTGCCAGCAGTTCGTACTACGGAGGGGCAACTAATGAAAAACTGTTTTTT. Residues: CASSSYYGGATNEKLFF.

The chain has TRBV25-1 and TRBJ2-7, with D perhaps TRBD1 or TRBD2 (5 bases each). The germline V gene encodes CDR1 MGHDK and CDR2 SYGVNS. The CDR3 is 13 residues long. Trimming took 3 bases from V and 0 from J, leaving 6 bases between them. The CDR3 bases are TGTGCCAGCAGTGATGGGGGCTCCTACGAGCAGTACTTC. It codes for CASSDGGSYEQYF.

This clone came up once. The chain links TRBV7-6 to TRBJ1-4; tentatively, D is TRBD1 (5 bases). V lost 4 bases, J lost 0 bases, and 15 bases lay in between. CDR1 SGHVS and CDR2 FNYEAQ come from the germline V gene. The CDR3 loop spans 17 amino acids. CDR3 loop: CASSSQWGGSTNEKLFF. The CDR3 DNA sequence: TGTGCCAGCAGCTCCCAGTGGGGGGGTTCAACTAATGAAAAACTGTTTTTT.

The V gene is TRBV6-5, the J gene TRBJ2-2; 8 nucleotides line up with TRBD1. V was pared by 4 bases and J by 5 bases, with 6 bases of the junction left unmatched. The CDR3 totals 15 residues. The germline V gene has CDR1 MNHEY and CDR2 SVGAGI. Written as DNA, the CDR3 is TGTGCCAGCAGTTTTGGACAGGGTGGAACCGGGGAGCTGTTTTTT. Protein product: CASSFGQGGTGELFF.

This chain joins TRBV9 and TRBJ1-2, with a weak D call TRBD1 (6 bases). V lost 0 bases to trimming and J lost 0 bases, with 24 bases between them. Germline V gene lookup returns CDR1 SGDLS and CDR2 YYNGEE. This CDR3 region has 20 residues. Written as DNA, the CDR3 is TGTGCCAGCAGCGTAGCCCTAAACCCTGGAGGGGGGCTGACTAACTATGGCTACACCTTC. Amino acids: CASSVALNPGGGLTNYGYTF.

This clone came up once. The chain is built from TRBV5-1 and TRBJ1-6, with TRBD1 as a possible D gene (5 bases). Trimming took off 4 bases at V and 9 bases at J, with 23 bases between the two ends. Germline V lookup: CDR1 SGHRS, CDR2 YFSETQ. The CDR3 runs to 17 residues. This CDR3 is CASSPERSGQGGSPLHF. The CDR3 DNA is TGCGCCAGCAGCCCCGAACGGTCGGGGCAGGGAGGTTCACCCCTCCACTTT.